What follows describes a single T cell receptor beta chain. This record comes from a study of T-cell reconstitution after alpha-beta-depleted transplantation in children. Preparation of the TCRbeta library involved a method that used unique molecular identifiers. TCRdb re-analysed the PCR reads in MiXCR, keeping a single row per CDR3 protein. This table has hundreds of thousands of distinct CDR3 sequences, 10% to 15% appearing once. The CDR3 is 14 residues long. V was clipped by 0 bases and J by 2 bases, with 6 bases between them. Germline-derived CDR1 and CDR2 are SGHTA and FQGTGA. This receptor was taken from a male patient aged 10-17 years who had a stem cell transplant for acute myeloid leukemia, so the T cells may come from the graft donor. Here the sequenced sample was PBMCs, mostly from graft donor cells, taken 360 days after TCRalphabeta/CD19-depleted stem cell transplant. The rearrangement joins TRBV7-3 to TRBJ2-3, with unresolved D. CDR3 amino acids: CASSLTRVTDTQYF. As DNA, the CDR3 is TGTGCCAGCAGCTTAACCCGGGTCACAGATACGCAGTATTTT.